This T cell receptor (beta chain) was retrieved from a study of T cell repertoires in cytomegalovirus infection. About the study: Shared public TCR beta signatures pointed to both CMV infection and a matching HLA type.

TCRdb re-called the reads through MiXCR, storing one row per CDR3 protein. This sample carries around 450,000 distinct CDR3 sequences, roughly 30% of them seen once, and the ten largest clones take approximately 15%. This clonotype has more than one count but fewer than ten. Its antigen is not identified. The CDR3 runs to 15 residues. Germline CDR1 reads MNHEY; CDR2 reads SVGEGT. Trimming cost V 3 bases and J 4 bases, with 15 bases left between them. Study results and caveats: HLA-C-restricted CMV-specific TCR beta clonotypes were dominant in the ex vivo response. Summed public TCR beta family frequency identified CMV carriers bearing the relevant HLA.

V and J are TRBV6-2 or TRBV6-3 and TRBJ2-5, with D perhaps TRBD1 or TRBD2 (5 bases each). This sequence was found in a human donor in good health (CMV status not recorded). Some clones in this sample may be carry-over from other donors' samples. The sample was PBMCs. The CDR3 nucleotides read TGTGCCAGCAGTTATCCCCTGACTGGGGGAGAGACCCAGTACTTC. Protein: CASSYPLTGGETQYF.